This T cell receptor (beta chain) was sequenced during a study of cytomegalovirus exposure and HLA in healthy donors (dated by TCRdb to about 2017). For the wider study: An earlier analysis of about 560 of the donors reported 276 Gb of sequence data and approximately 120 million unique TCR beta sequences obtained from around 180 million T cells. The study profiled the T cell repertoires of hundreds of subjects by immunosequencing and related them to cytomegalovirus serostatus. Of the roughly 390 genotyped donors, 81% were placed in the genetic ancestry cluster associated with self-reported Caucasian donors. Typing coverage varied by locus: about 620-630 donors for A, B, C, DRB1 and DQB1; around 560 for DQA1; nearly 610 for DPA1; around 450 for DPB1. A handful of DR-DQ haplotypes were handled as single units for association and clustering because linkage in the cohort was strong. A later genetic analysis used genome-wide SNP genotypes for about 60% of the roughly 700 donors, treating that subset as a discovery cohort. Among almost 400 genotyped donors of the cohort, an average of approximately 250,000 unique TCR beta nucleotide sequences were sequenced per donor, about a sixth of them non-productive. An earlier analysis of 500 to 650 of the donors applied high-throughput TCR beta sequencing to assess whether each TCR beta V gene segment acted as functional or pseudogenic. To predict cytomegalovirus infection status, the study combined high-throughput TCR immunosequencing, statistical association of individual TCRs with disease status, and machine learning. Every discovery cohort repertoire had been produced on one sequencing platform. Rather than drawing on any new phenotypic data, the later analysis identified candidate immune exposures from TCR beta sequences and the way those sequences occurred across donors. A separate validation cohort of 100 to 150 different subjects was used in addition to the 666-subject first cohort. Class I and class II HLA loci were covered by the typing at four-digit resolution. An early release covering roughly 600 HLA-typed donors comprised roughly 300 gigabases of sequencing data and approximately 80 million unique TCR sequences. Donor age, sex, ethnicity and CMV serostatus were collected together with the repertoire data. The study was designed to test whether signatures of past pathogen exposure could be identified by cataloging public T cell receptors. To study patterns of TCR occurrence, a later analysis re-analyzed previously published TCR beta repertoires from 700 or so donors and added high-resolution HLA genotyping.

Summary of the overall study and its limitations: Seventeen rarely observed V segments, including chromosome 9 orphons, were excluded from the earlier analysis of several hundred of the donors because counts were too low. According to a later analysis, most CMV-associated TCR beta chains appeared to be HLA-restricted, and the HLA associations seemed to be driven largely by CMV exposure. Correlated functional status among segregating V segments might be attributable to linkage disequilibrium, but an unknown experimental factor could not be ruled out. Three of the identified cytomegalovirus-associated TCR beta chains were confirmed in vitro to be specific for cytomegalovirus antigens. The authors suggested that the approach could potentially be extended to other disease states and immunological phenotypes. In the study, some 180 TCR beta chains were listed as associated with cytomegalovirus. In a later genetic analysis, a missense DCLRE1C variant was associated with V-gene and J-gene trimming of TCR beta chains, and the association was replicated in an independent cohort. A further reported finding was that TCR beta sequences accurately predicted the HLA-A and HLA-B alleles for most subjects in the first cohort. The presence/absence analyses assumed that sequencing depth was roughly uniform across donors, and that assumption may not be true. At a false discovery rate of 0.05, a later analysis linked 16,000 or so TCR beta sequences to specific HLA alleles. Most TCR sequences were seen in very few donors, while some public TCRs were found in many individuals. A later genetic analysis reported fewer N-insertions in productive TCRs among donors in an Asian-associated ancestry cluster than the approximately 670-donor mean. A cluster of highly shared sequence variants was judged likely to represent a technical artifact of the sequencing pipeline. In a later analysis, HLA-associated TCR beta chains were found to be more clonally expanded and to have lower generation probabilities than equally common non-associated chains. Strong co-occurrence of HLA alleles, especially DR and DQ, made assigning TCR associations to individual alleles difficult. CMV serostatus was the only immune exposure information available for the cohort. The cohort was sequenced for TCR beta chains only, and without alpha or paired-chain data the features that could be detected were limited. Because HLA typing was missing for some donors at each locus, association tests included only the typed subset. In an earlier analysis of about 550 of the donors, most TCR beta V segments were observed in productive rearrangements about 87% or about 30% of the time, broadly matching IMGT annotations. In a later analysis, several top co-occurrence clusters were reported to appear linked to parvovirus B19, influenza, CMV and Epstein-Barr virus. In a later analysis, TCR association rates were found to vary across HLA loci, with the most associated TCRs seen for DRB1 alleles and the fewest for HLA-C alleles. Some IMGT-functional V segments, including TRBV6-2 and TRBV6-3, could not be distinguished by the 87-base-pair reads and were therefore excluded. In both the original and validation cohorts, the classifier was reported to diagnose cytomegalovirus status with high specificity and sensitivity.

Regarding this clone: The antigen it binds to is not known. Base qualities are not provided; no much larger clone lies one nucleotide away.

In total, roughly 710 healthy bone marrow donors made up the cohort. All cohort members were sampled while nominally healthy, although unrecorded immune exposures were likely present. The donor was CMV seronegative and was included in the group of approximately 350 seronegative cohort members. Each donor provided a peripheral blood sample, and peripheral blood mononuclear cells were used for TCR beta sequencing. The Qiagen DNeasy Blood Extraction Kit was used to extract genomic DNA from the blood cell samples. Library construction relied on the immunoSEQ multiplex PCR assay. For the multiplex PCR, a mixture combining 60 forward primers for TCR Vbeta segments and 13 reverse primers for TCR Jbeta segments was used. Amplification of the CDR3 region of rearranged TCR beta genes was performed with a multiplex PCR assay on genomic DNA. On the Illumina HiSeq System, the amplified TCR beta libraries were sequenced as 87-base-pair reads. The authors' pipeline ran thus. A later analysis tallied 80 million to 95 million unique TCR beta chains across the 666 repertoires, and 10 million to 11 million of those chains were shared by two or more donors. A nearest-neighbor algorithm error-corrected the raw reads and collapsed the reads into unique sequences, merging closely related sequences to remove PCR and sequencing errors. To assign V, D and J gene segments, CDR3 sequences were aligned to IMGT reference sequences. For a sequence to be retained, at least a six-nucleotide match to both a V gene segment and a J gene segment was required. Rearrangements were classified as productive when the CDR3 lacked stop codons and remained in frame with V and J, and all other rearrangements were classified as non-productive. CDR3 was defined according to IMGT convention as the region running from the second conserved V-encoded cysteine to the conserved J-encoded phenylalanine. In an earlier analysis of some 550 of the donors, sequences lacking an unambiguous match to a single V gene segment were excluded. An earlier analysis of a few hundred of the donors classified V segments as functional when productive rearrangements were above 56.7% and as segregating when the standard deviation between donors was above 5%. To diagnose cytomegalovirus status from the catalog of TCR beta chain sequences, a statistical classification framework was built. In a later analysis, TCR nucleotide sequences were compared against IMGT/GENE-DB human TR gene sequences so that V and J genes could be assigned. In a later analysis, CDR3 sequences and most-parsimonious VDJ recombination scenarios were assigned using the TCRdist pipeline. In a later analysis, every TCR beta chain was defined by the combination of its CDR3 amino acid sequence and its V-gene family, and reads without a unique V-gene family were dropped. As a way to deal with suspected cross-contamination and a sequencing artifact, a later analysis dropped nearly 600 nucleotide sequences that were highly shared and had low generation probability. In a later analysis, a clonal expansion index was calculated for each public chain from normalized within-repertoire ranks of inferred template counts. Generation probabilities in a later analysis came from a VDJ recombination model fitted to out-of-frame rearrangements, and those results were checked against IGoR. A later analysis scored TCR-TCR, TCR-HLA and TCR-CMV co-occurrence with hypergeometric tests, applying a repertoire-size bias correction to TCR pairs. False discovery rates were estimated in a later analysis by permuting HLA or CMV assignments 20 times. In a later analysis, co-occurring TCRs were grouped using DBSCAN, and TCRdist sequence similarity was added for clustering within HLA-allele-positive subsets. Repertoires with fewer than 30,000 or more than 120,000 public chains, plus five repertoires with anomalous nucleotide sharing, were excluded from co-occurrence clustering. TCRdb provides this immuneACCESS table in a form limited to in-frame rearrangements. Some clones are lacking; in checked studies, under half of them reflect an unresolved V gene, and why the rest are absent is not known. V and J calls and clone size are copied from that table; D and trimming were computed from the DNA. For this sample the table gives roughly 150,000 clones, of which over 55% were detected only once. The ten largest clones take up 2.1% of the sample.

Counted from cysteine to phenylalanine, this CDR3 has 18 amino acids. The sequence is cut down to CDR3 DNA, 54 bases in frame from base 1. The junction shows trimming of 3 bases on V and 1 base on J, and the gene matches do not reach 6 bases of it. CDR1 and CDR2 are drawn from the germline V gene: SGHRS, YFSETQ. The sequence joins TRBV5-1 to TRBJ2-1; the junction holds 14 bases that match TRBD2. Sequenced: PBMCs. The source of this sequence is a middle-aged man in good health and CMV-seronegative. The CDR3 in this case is CASSWGLAGAISYNEQFF. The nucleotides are TGCGCCAGCAGCTGGGGACTAGCGGGGGCCATTTCCTACAATGAGCAGTTCTTC. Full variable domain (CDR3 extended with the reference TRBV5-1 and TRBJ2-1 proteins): KAGVTQTPRYLIKTRGQQVTLSCSPISGHRSVSWYQQTPGQGLQFLFEYFSETQRNKGNFPGRFSGRQFSNSRSEMNVSTLELGDSALYLCASSWGLAGAISYNEQFFGPGTRLTVL.